This T cell receptor (beta chain) was captured in a study of blood T cell repertoires in COVID-19. Study-wide context: Sites in the United States, Italy and Spain provided acute and convalescent COVID-19 samples. PBMCs, B-cell-depleted T cells, or T cells provided the cDNA or gDNA that made up the material.

The V end was cut by 7 bases, the J end by 7 bases, with 14 bases between. CDR3 length: 12 residues. Germline loops: CDR1 SQVTM, CDR2 ANQGSEA. There are a few counts of this clone. Authors' processing steps: Estimation of nucleated cell counts relied on the amplification of reference gene primers. Libraries were prepared by immunoSEQ multiplex PCR; TCRdb keeps only in-frame clonotypes and omits some of them. The V and J calls and clone size were taken over from that table, and D and trimming were inferred from the DNA. The sample includes 200,000 to 300,000 clones, approximately 86% of them seen just once.

Sequencing input: peripheral blood. The sequence came from a woman aged 60-70 years with active or convalescent COVID-19. The chain couples TRBV29-1 to TRBJ1-5, with TRBD1 as a possible D gene (5 bases). CDR3 sequence reads: CSALSGGQPQHF. CDR3 DNA: TGCAGCGCCCTCTCGGGGGGACAGCCCCAGCATTTT.